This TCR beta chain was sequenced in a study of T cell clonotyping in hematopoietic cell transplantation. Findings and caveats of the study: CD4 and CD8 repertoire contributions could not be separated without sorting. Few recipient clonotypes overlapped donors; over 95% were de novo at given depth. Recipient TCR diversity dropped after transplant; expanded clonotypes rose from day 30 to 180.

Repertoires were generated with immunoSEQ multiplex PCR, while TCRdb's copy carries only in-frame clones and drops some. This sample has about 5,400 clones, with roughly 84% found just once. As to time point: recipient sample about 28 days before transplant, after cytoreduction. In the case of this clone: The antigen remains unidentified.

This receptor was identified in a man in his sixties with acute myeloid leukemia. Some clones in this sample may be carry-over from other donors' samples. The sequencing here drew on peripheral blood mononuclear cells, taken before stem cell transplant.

CDR3 nucleotide sequence: TGTGCCAGCAGACCGAAGACAGGGCAGAACACTGAAGCTTTCTTT. Its protein is CASRPKTGQNTEAFF. This chain links TRBV11-2 with TRBJ1-1; 7 nucleotides match TRBD1. The CDR3 runs 15 residues. Germline CDR1 reads SGHAT; CDR2 reads FQNNGV. V gave up 6 bases and J gave up 1 base; unmatched junction bases: 8. Full variable domain (remainder filled in from reference TRBV11-2 and TRBJ1-1): EAGVAQSPRYKIIEKRQSVAFWCNPISGHATLYWYQQILGQGPKLLIQFQNNGVVDDSQLPKDRFSAERLKGVDSTLKIQPAKLEDSAVYLCASRPKTGQNTEAFFGQGTRLTVV.